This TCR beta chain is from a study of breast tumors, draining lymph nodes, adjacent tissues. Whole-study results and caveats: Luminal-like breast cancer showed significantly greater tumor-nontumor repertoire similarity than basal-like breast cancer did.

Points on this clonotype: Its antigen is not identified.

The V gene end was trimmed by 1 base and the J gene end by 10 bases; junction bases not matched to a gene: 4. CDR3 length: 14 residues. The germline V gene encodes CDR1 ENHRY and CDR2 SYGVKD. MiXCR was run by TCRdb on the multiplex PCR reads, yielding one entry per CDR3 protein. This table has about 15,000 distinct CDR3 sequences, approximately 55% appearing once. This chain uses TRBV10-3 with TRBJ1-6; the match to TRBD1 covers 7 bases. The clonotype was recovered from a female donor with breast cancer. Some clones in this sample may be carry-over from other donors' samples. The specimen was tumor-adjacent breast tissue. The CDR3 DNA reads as TGTGCCATCAGTGAGTTAGGGGGCGGGTCACCCCTCCACTTT. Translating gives CAISELGGGSPLHF.